The clone carrying this TCR beta chain was seen just once. Its antigen is as yet unknown. The protocol was immunoSEQ multiplex PCR, while the TCRdb copy is restricted to in-frame clones and leaves out a portion. The table records 15,000 to 20,000 clones, approximately 94% of them present only once. The data were obtained in a study of blood T cell dynamics during melanoma immunotherapy. The study, taken as a whole, reports: It remained unknown if the driving T cell clones were melanoma-specific.

Time point specified: week 3, after first cycle of checkpoint inhibitor. Sampling occurred pretreatment (T0) and at week 3 (W3), after cycle one of checkpoint blockade. At 12 weeks after first infusion, RECIST 1.1 defined response for most patients. No patient had earlier systemic cancer treatment, concurrent immunosuppressants, or another active cancer. J lost 4 bases, V lost 4 bases, and 4 bases had no gene match. This CDR3 has 14 amino acids. Germline lookup yields CDR1 LNHNV and CDR2 YYDKDF (reference sequence). The chain uses TRBV15 and TRBJ1-1; 9 positions agree with TRBD1. The sample here was effector memory CD8+ T cells from blood, taken from a patient treated with checkpoint blockade. The source of this sequence is a human donor with melanoma. This CDR3 is CATSTRTGATEAFF. The CDR3 nucleotides are TGTGCCACCAGCACTCGGACAGGGGCCACTGAAGCTTTCTTT.